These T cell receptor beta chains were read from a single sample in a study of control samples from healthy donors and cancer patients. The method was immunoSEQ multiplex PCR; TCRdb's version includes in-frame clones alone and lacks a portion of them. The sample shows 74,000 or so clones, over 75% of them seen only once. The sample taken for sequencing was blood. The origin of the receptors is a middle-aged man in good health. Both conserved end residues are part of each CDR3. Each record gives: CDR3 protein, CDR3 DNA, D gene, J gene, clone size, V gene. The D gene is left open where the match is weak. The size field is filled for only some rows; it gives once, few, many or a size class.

CDR3 protein: CASSLRVNSPLHF; CDR3 DNA: TGTGCCAGCAGTTTGAGGGTAAATTCACCCCTCCACTTT; D gene: .; J gene: TRBJ1-6; clone size: .; V gene: TRBV12-3/TRBV12-4
CDR3 protein: CASSTTSNTEAFF; CDR3 DNA: TGTGCCAGCAGCACTACTTCGAACACTGAAGCTTTCTTT; D gene: .; J gene: TRBJ1-1; clone size: .; V gene: TRBV3-1/TRBV3-2
CDR3 protein: CSVTGTGTGGYTF; CDR3 DNA: TGCAGCGTGACCGGGACAGGGACGGGGGGCTACACCTTC; D gene: TRBD1; J gene: TRBJ1-2; clone size: few; V gene: TRBV29-1
CDR3 protein: CASSDLGTGVGIHQIYGYTF; CDR3 DNA: TGTGCCAGCAGCGACCTTGGGACAGGGGTAGGGATCCATCAAATCTATGGCTACACCTTC; D gene: TRBD1; J gene: TRBJ1-2; clone size: .; V gene: TRBV6-6
CDR3 protein: CASSGIASSSYNEQFF; CDR3 DNA: TGCGCCAGCAGCGGGATCGCCTCGAGCTCCTACAATGAGCAGTTCTTC; D gene: .; J gene: TRBJ2-1; clone size: .; V gene: TRBV5-1
CDR3 protein: CASSSRTQNTEAFF; CDR3 DNA: TGTGCCAGCAGCTCTAGAACCCAGAACACTGAAGCTTTCTTT; D gene: .; J gene: TRBJ1-1; clone size: .; V gene: TRBV3-1/TRBV3-2
CDR3 protein: CASSLGTDTYLYGYTF; CDR3 DNA: TGCGCCAGCAGCTTGGGGACCGACACCTATCTTTATGGCTACACCTTC; D gene: .; J gene: TRBJ1-2; clone size: .; V gene: TRBV5-1
CDR3 protein: CATSQKRGGQDTQYF; CDR3 DNA: TGTGCCACCAGCCAAAAGCGGGGGGGCCAGGATACGCAGTATTTT; D gene: TRBD2; J gene: TRBJ2-3; clone size: .; V gene: TRBV15
CDR3 protein: CSVAHGGGPGELFF; CDR3 DNA: TGCAGCGTTGCGCATGGGGGGGGACCCGGGGAGCTGTTTTTT; D gene: TRBD2; J gene: TRBJ2-2; clone size: .; V gene: TRBV29-1
CDR3 protein: CASARPRTGGFYTF; CDR3 DNA: TGTGCTAGTGCCCGGCCCCGGACAGGGGGATTCTACACCTTC; D gene: TRBD1; J gene: TRBJ1-2; clone size: .; V gene: TRBV12-5
CDR3 protein: CASSLRRFPDSEQYF; CDR3 DNA: TGCGCCAGCAGCTTGCGCCGGTTTCCCGATAGCGAGCAGTACTTC; D gene: .; J gene: TRBJ2-7; clone size: .; V gene: TRBV5-1
CDR3 protein: CASSPTGRNNEQFF; CDR3 DNA: TGCGCCAGCAGCCCGACAGGGAGGAACAATGAGCAGTTCTTC; D gene: .; J gene: TRBJ2-1; clone size: .; V gene: TRBV5-1
CDR3 protein: CASSRAGLANNEQFF; CDR3 DNA: TGTGCCAGTAGTAGGGCGGGGCTAGCTAATAATGAGCAGTTCTTC; D gene: .; J gene: TRBJ2-1; clone size: once; V gene: TRBV19
CDR3 protein: CASSPQGAGGNTIYF; CDR3 DNA: TGCGCCAGCAGCCCACAGGGGGCGGGTGGAAACACCATATATTTT; D gene: TRBD1; J gene: TRBJ1-3; clone size: .; V gene: TRBV5-1
CDR3 protein: CASSAVVNEKLFF; CDR3 DNA: TGTGCCAGCAGTGCGGTGGTAAATGAAAAACTGTTTTTT; D gene: .; J gene: TRBJ1-4; clone size: .; V gene: TRBV2
CDR3 protein: CASIEYKLSVGELFF; CDR3 DNA: TGTGCCAGCATCGAATACAAGCTTTCGGTCGGGGAGCTGTTTTTT; D gene: .; J gene: TRBJ2-2; clone size: .; V gene: TRBV5-6
CDR3 protein: CASSQAATGELFF; CDR3 DNA: TGTGCCAGCAGCCAAGCCGCGACCGGGGAGCTGTTTTTT; D gene: .; J gene: TRBJ2-2; clone size: once; V gene: TRBV3-1/TRBV3-2
CDR3 protein: CASSYADRVSPLHF; CDR3 DNA: TGTGCCAGCAGTTACGCCGACAGGGTTTCACCCCTCCACTTT; D gene: TRBD1; J gene: TRBJ1-6; clone size: once; V gene: TRBV6-2/TRBV6-3
CDR3 protein: CASSLREGGNYGYTF; CDR3 DNA: TGTGCCAGCAGCCTGCGGGAGGGGGGCAACTATGGCTACACCTTC; D gene: .; J gene: TRBJ1-2; clone size: .; V gene: TRBV7-2
CDR3 protein: CASSTRTGPNEVF; CDR3 DNA: TGTGCCAGCAGCACTAGGACGGGCCCTAACGAGGTTTTT; D gene: .; J gene: TRBJ1-4; clone size: .; V gene: TRBV5-4
CDR3 protein: CASSSPGQGESPLHF; CDR3 DNA: TGTGCCAGCAGTTCCCCGGGACAGGGGGAATCACCCCTCCACTTT; D gene: TRBD1; J gene: TRBJ1-6; clone size: .; V gene: TRBV25-1
CDR3 protein: CASGLVGSQPQHF; CDR3 DNA: TGTGCTAGTGGTTTGGTAGGGTCACAGCCCCAGCATTTT; D gene: .; J gene: TRBJ1-5; clone size: .; V gene: TRBV12-5
CDR3 protein: CASSYSTGQGFSDF; CDR3 DNA: TGTGCCAGCAGTTACTCGACGGGACAGGGGTTTTCGGACTTC; D gene: TRBD1; J gene: TRBJ2-7; clone size: once; V gene: TRBV6-6
CDR3 protein: CASCRVSNQPQHF; CDR3 DNA: TGTGCCAGCTGTCGGGTTAGCAATCAGCCCCAGCATTTT; D gene: .; J gene: TRBJ1-5; clone size: .; V gene: TRBV2
CDR3 protein: CASSQGNSPLHF; CDR3 DNA: TGTGCCAGCAGTCAGGGGAATTCACCCCTCCACTTT; D gene: .; J gene: TRBJ1-6; clone size: .; V gene: TRBV12-3/TRBV12-4
CDR3 protein: CASTQWRTGSGYTF; CDR3 DNA: TGTGCCAGCACTCAGTGGAGGACAGGGAGTGGCTACACCTTC; D gene: TRBD1; J gene: TRBJ1-2; clone size: .; V gene: TRBV6-5
CDR3 protein: CASSLSGSSYNEQFF; CDR3 DNA: TGTGCCAGCAGCTTATCGGGGTCATCCTACAATGAGCAGTTCTTC; D gene: .; J gene: TRBJ2-1; clone size: .; V gene: TRBV7-9
CDR3 protein: CASRGIYGYTF; CDR3 DNA: TGTGCCAGCAGGGGTATCTATGGCTACACCTTC; D gene: .; J gene: TRBJ1-2; clone size: .; V gene: TRBV6-5
CDR3 protein: CANAGTGESEQYF; CDR3 DNA: TGTGCCAATGCCGGGACAGGGGAGTCCGAGCAGTACTTC; D gene: TRBD1; J gene: TRBJ2-7; clone size: .; V gene: TRBV7-3
CDR3 protein: CAWSVRGLRGYGYTF; CDR3 DNA: TGTGCCTGGAGTGTACGGGGACTACGCGGCTATGGCTACACCTTC; D gene: .; J gene: TRBJ1-2; clone size: .; V gene: TRBV30
CDR3 protein: CASSQPTGGVRTGELFF; CDR3 DNA: TGCGCCAGCAGCCAACCTACAGGGGGCGTGAGGACCGGGGAGCTGTTTTTT; D gene: TRBD1; J gene: TRBJ2-2; clone size: .; V gene: TRBV4-3
CDR3 protein: CASSGLGEVQPQHF; CDR3 DNA: TGTGCCAGCAGTGGACTCGGAGAGGTTCAGCCCCAGCATTTT; D gene: .; J gene: TRBJ1-5; clone size: .; V gene: TRBV6-2/TRBV6-3
CDR3 protein: CASSSTTGNTIYF; CDR3 DNA: TGCGCCAGCAGCTCCACGACGGGAAACACCATATATTTT; D gene: .; J gene: TRBJ1-3; clone size: .; V gene: TRBV5-1
CDR3 protein: CASSLTDGGAPHEQYF; CDR3 DNA: TGTGCCAGCAGCTTAACTGATGGTGGGGCCCCCCACGAGCAGTACTTC; D gene: .; J gene: TRBJ2-7; clone size: .; V gene: TRBV11-1
CDR3 protein: CASSFGPGQEAFF; CDR3 DNA: TGTGCCAGCAGCTTCGGACCGGGACAGGAAGCTTTCTTT; D gene: TRBD1; J gene: TRBJ1-1; clone size: .; V gene: TRBV5-5
CDR3 protein: CASSPGQGNGYTF; CDR3 DNA: TGTGCCAGCAGTCCAGGGCAGGGCAACGGCTACACCTTC; D gene: .; J gene: TRBJ1-2; clone size: .; V gene: TRBV12-3/TRBV12-4
CDR3 protein: CASSTTGRLLSEKLFF; CDR3 DNA: TGTGCCAGCAGTACTACAGGGAGGCTATTAAGCGAAAAACTGTTTTTT; D gene: .; J gene: TRBJ1-4; clone size: .; V gene: TRBV2
CDR3 protein: CASSEDPVDSNQPQHF; CDR3 DNA: TGTGCCAGTAGTGAGGACCCAGTGGATAGCAATCAGCCCCAGCATTTT; D gene: .; J gene: TRBJ1-5; clone size: .; V gene: TRBV19
CDR3 protein: CASSFQSGGLQAFF; CDR3 DNA: TGTGCCAGCAGCTTCCAGTCGGGGGGTCTTCAAGCTTTCTTT; D gene: .; J gene: TRBJ1-1; clone size: .; V gene: TRBV5-5
CDR3 protein: CASSRDRPTYEQYF; CDR3 DNA: TGTGCCAGCAGCCGGGACCGTCCCACCTACGAGCAGTACTTC; D gene: .; J gene: TRBJ2-7; clone size: .; V gene: TRBV7-8
CDR3 protein: CASSQVHTGELFF; CDR3 DNA: TGCGCCAGCAGCCAAGTGCACACCGGGGAGCTGTTTTTT; D gene: .; J gene: TRBJ2-2; clone size: .; V gene: TRBV4-1
CDR3 protein: CASSYRANSPLHF; CDR3 DNA: TGTGCCAGCAGTTACCGAGCTAATTCACCCCTCCACTTT; D gene: .; J gene: TRBJ1-6; clone size: .; V gene: TRBV6-5
CDR3 protein: CASTFGLGGYTF; CDR3 DNA: TGTGCCAGCACATTTGGACTAGGCGGCTACACCTTC; D gene: .; J gene: TRBJ1-2; clone size: .; V gene: TRBV6-5